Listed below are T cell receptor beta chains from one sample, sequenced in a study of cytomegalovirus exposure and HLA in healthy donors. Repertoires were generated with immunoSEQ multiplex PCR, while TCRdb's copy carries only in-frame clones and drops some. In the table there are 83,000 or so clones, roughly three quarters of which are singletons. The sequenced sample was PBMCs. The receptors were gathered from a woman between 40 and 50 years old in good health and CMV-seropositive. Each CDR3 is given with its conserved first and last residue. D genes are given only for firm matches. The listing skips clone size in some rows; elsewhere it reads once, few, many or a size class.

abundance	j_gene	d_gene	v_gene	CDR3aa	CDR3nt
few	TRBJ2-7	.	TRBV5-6	CASSLVGVYEQYF	TGTGCCAGCAGCTTGGTGGGAGTCTACGAGCAGTACTTC
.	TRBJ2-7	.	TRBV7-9	CASSRPGDLYEQYF	TGTGCCAGCAGCCGCCCGGGAGATCTCTACGAGCAGTACTTC
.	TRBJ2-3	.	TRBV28	CASSLGTHSDTQYF	TGTGCCAGCAGTCTAGGCACCCACTCAGATACGCAGTATTTT
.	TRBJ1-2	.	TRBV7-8	CASSLARGGVDGYTF	TGTGCCAGCAGCTTAGCGCGTGGAGGGGTCGATGGCTACACCTTC
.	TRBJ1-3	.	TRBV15	CATSTGYGSGNTIYF	TGTGCCACCAGCACAGGGTACGGCTCTGGAAACACCATATATTTT
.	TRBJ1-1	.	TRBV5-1	CASSLDSPYTEAFF	TGCGCCAGCAGCTTGGACAGTCCTTACACTGAAGCTTTCTTT
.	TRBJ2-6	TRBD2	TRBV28	CASRYWTSGSSGANVLTF	TGTGCCAGCAGGTACTGGACTAGCGGGAGTTCTGGGGCCAACGTCCTGACTTTC
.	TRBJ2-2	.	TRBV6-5	CASSYGAGELFF	TGTGCCAGCAGTTACGGAGCCGGGGAGCTGTTTTTT
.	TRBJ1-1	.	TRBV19	CASSISGFTEAFF	TGTGCCAGTAGTATCTCAGGGTTTACTGAAGCTTTCTTT
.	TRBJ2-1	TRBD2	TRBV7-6	CASSLAPSGGRNEQFF	TGTGCCAGCAGCTTAGCGCCTAGCGGGGGGCGCAATGAGCAGTTCTTC
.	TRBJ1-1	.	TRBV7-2	CASSSDPGWTEAFF	TGTGCCAGCAGCTCCGACCCGGGGTGGACTGAAGCTTTCTTT
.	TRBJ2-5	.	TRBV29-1	CSGGPGETQYF	TGCAGCGGGGGGCCTGGGGAGACCCAGTACTTC
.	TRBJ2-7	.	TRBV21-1	CATRTGAEQYF	TGTGCCACCAGAACAGGGGCCGAGCAGTACTTC
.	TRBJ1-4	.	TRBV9	CASSVAGATNEKLFF	TGTGCCAGCAGCGTAGCGGGAGCAACTAATGAAAAACTGTTTTTT
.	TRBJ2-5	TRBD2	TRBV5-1	CASSLRLAGTETQYF	TGCGCCAGCAGCTTGAGACTAGCGGGAACAGAGACCCAGTACTTC
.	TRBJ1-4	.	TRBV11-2	CASSFNPLNEKLFF	TGTGCCAGCAGCTTTAATCCCTTAAATGAAAAACTGTTTTTT
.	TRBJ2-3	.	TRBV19	CASSIAGITDTQYF	TGTGCCAGTAGTATAGCAGGGATCACAGATACGCAGTATTTT
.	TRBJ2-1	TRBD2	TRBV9	CASSARLAGLSSYNEQFF	TGTGCCAGCAGCGCCAGACTAGCGGGGCTGAGCTCCTACAATGAGCAGTTCTTC
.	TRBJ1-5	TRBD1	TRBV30	CAWARGKGITLSNQPQHF	TGTGCCTGGGCCAGGGGGAAGGGAATCACCCTTAGCAATCAGCCCCAGCATTTT
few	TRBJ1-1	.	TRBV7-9	CASSVSTEAFF	TGTGCCAGCAGCGTATCGACAGAAGCTTTCTTT
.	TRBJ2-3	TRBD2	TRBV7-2	CASRVFAGARTDTQYF	TGTGCCAGCAGGGTCTTTGCGGGAGCACGCACAGATACGCAGTATTTT
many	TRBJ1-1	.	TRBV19	CATWGRENTEAFF	TGTGCCACCTGGGGCAGGGAGAACACTGAAGCTTTCTTT
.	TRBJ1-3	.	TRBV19	CASRDSISGNTIYF	TGTGCCAGTCGTGACAGCATCTCTGGAAACACCATATATTTT
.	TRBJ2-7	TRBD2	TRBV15	CATSRDRNAGAYEQYF	TGTGCCACCAGCAGAGATCGGAACGCGGGGGCCTACGAGCAGTACTTC
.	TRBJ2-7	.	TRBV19	CASSNSGGTPRSYEQYF	TGTGCCAGTAGTAACTCGGGCGGGACCCCTCGGTCCTACGAGCAGTACTTC